The rows below give T cell receptor beta chains drawn from one sample of a study of T-cell reconstitution after alpha-beta-depleted transplantation in children. A single record per CDR3 protein comes from TCRdb applying MiXCR to the PCR reads. The sample carries roughly 500,000 distinct CDR3 sequences, over 9.5% recorded once. Sequenced material: PBMCs, taken before TCRalphabeta/CD19-depleted stem cell transplant. Every receptor here comes from a child between 2 and 9 years old with inherited bone marrow failure, due to receive a stem cell transplant. CDR3s include the opening cysteine and the closing phenylalanine or tryptophan.

v_call: TRBV5-6
cdr3_aa: CASSLKGIPNTGELFF

v_call: TRBV10-3
cdr3_aa: CAISERGNQPQHF

v_call: TRBV4-1
cdr3_aa: CASSQEAASYEQYF

v_call: TRBV9
cdr3_aa: CASSATGTGWLFF

v_call: TRBV11-2
cdr3_aa: CASDQQLGGLAGGNEQFF

v_call: TRBV20-1
cdr3_aa: CSARGRGRNPYEQYF

v_call: TRBV27
cdr3_aa: CASSPAAGNSGNTIYF

v_call: TRBV5-6
cdr3_aa: CASSLKGTDTQYF

v_call: TRBV11-2
cdr3_aa: CASSFRSTPETQYF

v_call: TRBV4-3
cdr3_aa: CASSQGTSDLEQFF

v_call: TRBV5-1
cdr3_aa: CASSLEKQGQPQHF

v_call: TRBV2
cdr3_aa: CASREGLAGTGELFF

v_call: TRBV4-1
cdr3_aa: CASSQDPARETQYF

v_call: TRBV21-1
cdr3_aa: CASSKPEGGEQYF

v_call: TRBV4-3
cdr3_aa: CASSQDYGRQTEAFF

v_call: TRBV4-3
cdr3_aa: CASSQEIAGGGQETQYF

v_call: TRBV18
cdr3_aa: CASSLTTGIYQETQYF

v_call: TRBV27
cdr3_aa: CASSLGVRERGAYEQYF

v_call: TRBV7-8
cdr3_aa: CASRGSGTTQSDTQYF

v_call: TRBV6-1
cdr3_aa: CASSEDMWGTEAFF

v_call: TRBV5-1
cdr3_aa: CASSHRVFVSGKNTGELFF

v_call: TRBV28
cdr3_aa: CASKWDTDTQYF

v_call: TRBV6-1
cdr3_aa: CASSEVGAPTYEQYF

v_call: TRBV28
cdr3_aa: CASSLWGSEAFF

v_call: TRBV28
cdr3_aa: CASSPTPRDLGNTEAFF

v_call: TRBV6-2/TRBV6-3
cdr3_aa: CASSYPPTGVWNTEAFF

v_call: TRBV10-2
cdr3_aa: CASSVSGPEQYF

v_call: TRBV20-1
cdr3_aa: CSAGRTGALDTQYF

v_call: TRBV10-3
cdr3_aa: CAISPFRENTIYF

v_call: TRBV10-3
cdr3_aa: CAITSGSTYNEQFF

v_call: TRBV7-2
cdr3_aa: CASSFAQGGTGELFF

v_call: TRBV18
cdr3_aa: CASSVGLAGIVNEQFF

v_call: TRBV7-2
cdr3_aa: CASSLVAPRPGGQYF

v_call: TRBV7-2
cdr3_aa: CASSFATSSYEQYF

v_call: TRBV20-1
cdr3_aa: CSARASGPSSYNEQFF

v_call: TRBV27
cdr3_aa: CAIPPGASNQPQHF

v_call: TRBV23-1
cdr3_aa: CARGAGQDFFRHF

v_call: TRBV20-1
cdr3_aa: CSARVVFQGSGGGTEAFF

v_call: TRBV28
cdr3_aa: CASREAPNNEQFF

v_call: TRBV6-5
cdr3_aa: CASSYYSGRHTDEQFF

v_call: TRBV10-3
cdr3_aa: CAISDSGSGRTNEQFF

v_call: TRBV20-1
cdr3_aa: CSARAAGQAHYGYTF

v_call: TRBV10-3
cdr3_aa: CAISGSRGRGTYNEQFF

v_call: TRBV4-1
cdr3_aa: CASSQVYVRSYNEQFF

v_call: TRBV4-2
cdr3_aa: CASSPPTGSTFTGTSESDEQYF

v_call: TRBV6-5
cdr3_aa: CASSYSGTSPYEQYF

v_call: TRBV5-1
cdr3_aa: CASSSGTSGSATDTQYF

v_call: TRBV20-1
cdr3_aa: CSARPHDRVAGELFF

v_call: TRBV7-2
cdr3_aa: CASSKTALGGWYF

v_call: TRBV10-3
cdr3_aa: CAITPRTSGRPQETQYF

v_call: TRBV7-9
cdr3_aa: CASSPGQGFNEQFF

v_call: TRBV23-1
cdr3_aa: CASSQSRGGPGGTQYF

v_call: TRBV10-3
cdr3_aa: CAISDADSNQPQHF